This TCR beta chain was recorded in a study of T-cell memory formation after mild COVID-19. Background on the study: Clusters of TCRs were largely donor specific.

This clonotype was seen repeatedly, ten times or more. Its target is unknown. Overall study results and limits: The finding that pre-infection memory included some responding clones suggested that cross-reactive memory joined. Mainly in CM and EM were contracting CD4+ clones; CD8+ were in EMRA.

5'RACE primed from the constant segment yielded TCR alpha and TCR beta cDNA libraries bearing sample barcodes and UMIs. In TCRdb, the 5' RACE reads were re-called with MiXCR into one record per CDR3 protein. The sample lists approximately 390,000 distinct CDR3 sequences, about a sixth occurring once. The length of the CDR3 is 13 residues. Trimming shortened V by 1 base and J by 6 bases, and 10 bases separated the two germline ends. Germline V gene sequence: CDR1 SEHNR, CDR2 FQNEAQ (reference sequence). The rearrangement joins TRBV7-9 to TRBJ2-7, with D uncertain. The source is a man aged 18 to 29 who had mild COVID-19 (a few samples of this study predate the infection). Cell type and time point are not known. The specimen was PBMCs or a T cell subset sorted from them (not recorded which). For the CDR3, the DNA is TGTGCCAGCAGCTTAGGGGAAGGGCGCGAGCAGTACTTC. It is translated as CASSLGEGREQYF.